This TCR beta chain comes out of a study of immune cell composition in non-small cell lung cancer. Normal lung was taken at the farthest possible site, at least 3 cm from tumour. Measured with immunoSEQ multiplex PCR; TCRdb has only the in-frame clones, and not every one. The sample lists around 7,000 clones; roughly four fifths were seen once. The CDR3 totals 15 residues. Germline V lookup: CDR1 SGHDT, CDR2 YYEEEE. Germline trimming cut 4 bases from V and 1 base from J; bases unmatched to any gene: 6. In its sample, this clone was seen once. This TCR was sampled from a human donor with non-small cell lung cancer. The V and J genes are TRBV5-6 and TRBJ2-7, with TRBD1 identical over 9 bases. Sequenced input: non-adjacent lung tissue. CDR3 amino acids: CASSRGTGYSYEQYF. CDR3 bases: TGTGCCAGCAGCCGTGGGACAGGGTATTCCTACGAGCAGTACTTC.